The present T cell receptor (beta chain) was sequenced within a study of T cells in localized non-small cell lung cancer. The data were produced by immunoSEQ multiplex PCR, yet TCRdb's version contains in-frame clones alone and is incomplete. The sample lists roughly 50,000 clones, approximately 93% seen once, with just under 20% in the top ten. This clone was seen only a few times. Germline CDR1 GTSNPN, CDR2 SVGIG (reference sequence). The J segment lost 1 base and the V segment lost 4 bases, leaving 5 bases of the junction unmatched. There are 14 residues in the CDR3. Sample: peripheral blood, taken before any cancer treatment. V is TRBV30 and J is TRBJ1-2; TRBD1 agrees at 8 bases. This receptor was identified in a man aged 40 to 75 with stage I lung adenocarcinoma. The CDR3 sequence: CAWKGQVVNYGYTF. The CDR3 DNA sequence: TGTGCCTGGAAGGGACAGGTTGTTAACTATGGCTACACCTTC.